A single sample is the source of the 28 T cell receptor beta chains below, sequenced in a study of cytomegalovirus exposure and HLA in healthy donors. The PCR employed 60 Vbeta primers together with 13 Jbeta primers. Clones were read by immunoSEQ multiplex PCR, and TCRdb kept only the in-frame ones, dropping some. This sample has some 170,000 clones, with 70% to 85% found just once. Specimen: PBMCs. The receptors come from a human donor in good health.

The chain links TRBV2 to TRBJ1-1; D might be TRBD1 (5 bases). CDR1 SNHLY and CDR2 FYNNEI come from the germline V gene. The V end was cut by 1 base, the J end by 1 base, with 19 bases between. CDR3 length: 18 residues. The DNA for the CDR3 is TGTGCCAGCAGTGAAGGGGTCAGGGTAGGGGTTGGGAACACTGAAGCTTTCTTT. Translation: CASSEGVRVGVGNTEAFF.

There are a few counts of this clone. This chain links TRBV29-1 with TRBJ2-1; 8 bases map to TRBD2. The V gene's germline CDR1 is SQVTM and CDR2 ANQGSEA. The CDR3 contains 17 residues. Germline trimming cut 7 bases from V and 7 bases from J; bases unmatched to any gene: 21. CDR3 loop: CSAHLGARGGLGNEQFF. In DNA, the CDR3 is TGCAGCGCCCACCTAGGGGCCCGGGGGGGTTTAGGTAATGAGCAGTTCTTC.

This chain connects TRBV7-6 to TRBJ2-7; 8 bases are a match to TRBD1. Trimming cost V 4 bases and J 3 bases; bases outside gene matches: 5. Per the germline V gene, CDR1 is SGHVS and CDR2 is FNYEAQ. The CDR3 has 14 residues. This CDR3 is CASSSRTGNYEQYF. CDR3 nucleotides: TGTGCCAGCAGCTCCCGGACAGGGAACTACGAGCAGTACTTC. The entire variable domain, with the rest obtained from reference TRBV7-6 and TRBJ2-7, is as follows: GAGVSQSPRYKVTKRGQDVALRCDPISGHVSLYWYRQALGQGPEFLTYFNYEAQQDKSGLPNDRFSAERPEGSISTLTIQRTEQRDSAMYRCASSSRTGNYEQYFGPGTRLTVT.

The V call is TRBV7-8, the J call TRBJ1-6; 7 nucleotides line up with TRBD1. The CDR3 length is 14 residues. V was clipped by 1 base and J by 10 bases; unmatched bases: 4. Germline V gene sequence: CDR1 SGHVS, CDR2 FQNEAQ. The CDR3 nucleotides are TGTGCCAGCAGCTTAGGAGGGGGCGCATCACCCCTCCACTTT. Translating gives CASSLGGGASPLHF.

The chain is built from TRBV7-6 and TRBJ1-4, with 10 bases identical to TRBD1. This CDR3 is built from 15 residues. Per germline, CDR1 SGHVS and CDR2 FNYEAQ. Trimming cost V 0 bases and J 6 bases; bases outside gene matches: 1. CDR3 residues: CASSLAGTGDEKLFF. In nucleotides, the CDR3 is TGTGCCAGCAGCTTAGCCGGGACAGGGGATGAAAAACTGTTTTTT.

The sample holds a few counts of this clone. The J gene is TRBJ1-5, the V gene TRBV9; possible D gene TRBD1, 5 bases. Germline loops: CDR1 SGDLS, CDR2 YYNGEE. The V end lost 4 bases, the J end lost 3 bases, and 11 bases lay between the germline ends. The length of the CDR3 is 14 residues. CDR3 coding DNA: TGTGCCAGCAGCCCGGGACTCAACAATCAGCCCCAGCATTTT. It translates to CASSPGLNNQPQHF. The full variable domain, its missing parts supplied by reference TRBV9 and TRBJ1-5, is DSGVTQTPKHLITATGQRVTLRCSPRSGDLSVYWYQQSLDQGLQFLIQYYNGEERAKGNILERFSAQQFPDLHSELNLSSLELGDSALYFCASSPGLNNQPQHFGDGTRLSIL.

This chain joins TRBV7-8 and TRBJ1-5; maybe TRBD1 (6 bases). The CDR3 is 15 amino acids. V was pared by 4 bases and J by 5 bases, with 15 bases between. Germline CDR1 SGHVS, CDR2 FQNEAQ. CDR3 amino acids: CASSSYRAGDQPQHF. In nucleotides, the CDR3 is TGTGCCAGCAGCTCTTATAGGGCAGGGGATCAGCCCCAGCATTTT.

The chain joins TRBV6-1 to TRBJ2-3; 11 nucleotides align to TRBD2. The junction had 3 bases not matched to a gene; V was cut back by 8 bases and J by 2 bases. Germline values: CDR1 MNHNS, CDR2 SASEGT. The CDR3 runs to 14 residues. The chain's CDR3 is CASRSGGATDTQYF. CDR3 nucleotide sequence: TGTGCCAGCCGTAGCGGGGGGGCCACAGATACGCAGTATTTT.

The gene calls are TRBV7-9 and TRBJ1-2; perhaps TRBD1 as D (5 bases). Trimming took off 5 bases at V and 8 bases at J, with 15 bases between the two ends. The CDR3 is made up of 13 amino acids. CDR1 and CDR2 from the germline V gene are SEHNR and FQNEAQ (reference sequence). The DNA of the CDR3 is TGTGCCAGCAGCGCCGACAGAGTGGAAGGCTACACCTTC. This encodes CASSADRVEGYTF.

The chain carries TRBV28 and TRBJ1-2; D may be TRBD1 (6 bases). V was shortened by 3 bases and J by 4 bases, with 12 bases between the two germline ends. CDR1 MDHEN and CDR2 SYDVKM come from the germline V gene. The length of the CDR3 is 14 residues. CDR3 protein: CASSFPDRFYGYTF. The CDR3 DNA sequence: TGTGCCAGCAGTTTCCCCGACAGGTTCTATGGCTACACCTTC.

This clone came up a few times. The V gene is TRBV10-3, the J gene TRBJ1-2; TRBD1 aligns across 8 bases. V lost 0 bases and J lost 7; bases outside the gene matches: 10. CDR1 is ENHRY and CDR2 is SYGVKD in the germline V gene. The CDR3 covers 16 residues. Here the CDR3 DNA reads TGTGCCATCAGTGAGTCGGTGCTCAGGGGGCTCTCTGGCTACACCTTC. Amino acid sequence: CAISESVLRGLSGYTF.

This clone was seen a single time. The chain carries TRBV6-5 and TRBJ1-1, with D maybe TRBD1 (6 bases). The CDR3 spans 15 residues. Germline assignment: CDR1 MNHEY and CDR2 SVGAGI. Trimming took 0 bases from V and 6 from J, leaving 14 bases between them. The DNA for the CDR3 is TGTGCCAGCAGTTACTCGAGGGGGAGCCGGGCTGAAGCTTTCTTT. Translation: CASSYSRGSRAEAFF.

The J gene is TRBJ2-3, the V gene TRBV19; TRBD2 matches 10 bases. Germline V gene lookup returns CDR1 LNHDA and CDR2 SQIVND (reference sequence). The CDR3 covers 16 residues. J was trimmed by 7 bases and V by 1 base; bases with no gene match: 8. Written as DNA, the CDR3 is TGTGCCAGTAGTATAGGGACTAGCGGCGTTCCTAATACGCAGTATTTT. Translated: CASSIGTSGVPNTQYF.

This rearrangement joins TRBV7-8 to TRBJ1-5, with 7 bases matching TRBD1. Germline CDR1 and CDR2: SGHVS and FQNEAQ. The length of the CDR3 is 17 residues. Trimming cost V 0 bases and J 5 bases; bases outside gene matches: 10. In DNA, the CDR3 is TGTGCCAGCAGCTTAGCGCCCGGACAGGCTCCTTATCAGCCCCAGCATTTT. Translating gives CASSLAPGQAPYQPQHF.

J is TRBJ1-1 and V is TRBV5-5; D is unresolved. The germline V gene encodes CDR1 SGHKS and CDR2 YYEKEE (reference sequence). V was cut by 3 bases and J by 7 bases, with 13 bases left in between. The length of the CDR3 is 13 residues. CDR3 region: CASSSTPEGEAFF. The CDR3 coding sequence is TGTGCCAGCAGCTCAACACCCGAGGGTGAAGCTTTCTTT.

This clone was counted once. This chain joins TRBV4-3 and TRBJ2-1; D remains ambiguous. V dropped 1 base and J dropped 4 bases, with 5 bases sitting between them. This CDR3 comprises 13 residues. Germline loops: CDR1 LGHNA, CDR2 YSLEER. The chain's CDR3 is CASSQASYNEQFF. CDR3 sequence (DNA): TGCGCCAGCAGCCAAGCGTCTTACAATGAGCAGTTCTTC.

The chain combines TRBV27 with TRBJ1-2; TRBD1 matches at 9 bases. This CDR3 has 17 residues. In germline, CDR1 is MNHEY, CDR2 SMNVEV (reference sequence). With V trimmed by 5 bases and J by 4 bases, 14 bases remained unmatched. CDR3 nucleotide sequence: TGTGCCAGCAGTATCATCCCCCCGGGACAGGGAGGCTATGGCTACACCTTC. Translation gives CASSIIPPGQGGYGYTF.

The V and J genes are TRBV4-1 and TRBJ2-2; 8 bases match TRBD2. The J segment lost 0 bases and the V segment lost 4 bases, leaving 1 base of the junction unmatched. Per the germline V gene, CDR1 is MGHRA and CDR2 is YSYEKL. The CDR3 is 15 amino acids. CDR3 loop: CASSLLAANTGELFF. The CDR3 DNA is TGCGCCAGCAGCCTACTAGCGGCGAACACCGGGGAGCTGTTTTTT.

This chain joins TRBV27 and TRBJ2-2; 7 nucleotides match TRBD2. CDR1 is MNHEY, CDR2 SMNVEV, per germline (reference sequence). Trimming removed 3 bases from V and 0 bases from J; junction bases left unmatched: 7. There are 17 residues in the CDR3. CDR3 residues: CASSLKAGTTNTGELFF. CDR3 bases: TGTGCCAGCAGTTTGAAAGCGGGGACTACGAACACCGGGGAGCTGTTTTTT.

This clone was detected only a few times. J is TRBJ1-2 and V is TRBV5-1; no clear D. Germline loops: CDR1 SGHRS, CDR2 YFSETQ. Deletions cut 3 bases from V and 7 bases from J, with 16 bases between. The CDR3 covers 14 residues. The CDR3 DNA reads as TGCGCCAGCAGCTCTGTGGCAGGTGGTTGTGGCTACACCTTC. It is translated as CASSSVAGGCGYTF.

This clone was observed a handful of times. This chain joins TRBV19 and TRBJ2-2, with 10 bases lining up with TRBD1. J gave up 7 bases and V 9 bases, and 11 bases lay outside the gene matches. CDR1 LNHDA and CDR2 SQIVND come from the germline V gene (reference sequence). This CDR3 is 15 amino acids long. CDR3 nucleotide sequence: TGTGCCAGCACCATTCGGGGACAGGGGCTCGGGGAGCTGTTTTTT. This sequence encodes CASTIRGQGLGELFF.

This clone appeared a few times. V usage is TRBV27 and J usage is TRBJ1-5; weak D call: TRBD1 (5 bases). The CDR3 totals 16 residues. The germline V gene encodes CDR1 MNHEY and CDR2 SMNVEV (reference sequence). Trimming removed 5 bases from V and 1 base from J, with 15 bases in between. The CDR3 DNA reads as TGTGCCAGCAGTCCCTCGGCAGGGCAGAGCAATCAGCCCCAGCATTTT. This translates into CASSPSAGQSNQPQHF.

The CDR3 here is CASRQGGGSSPLHF. The CDR3 DNA is TGCGCCAGCCGACAAGGCGGGGGTTCCTCACCCCTCCACTTT. This chain joins TRBV4-1 and TRBJ1-6, with D tentatively TRBD1 (5 bases). V gave up 8 bases and J gave up 10 bases, with 18 bases separating them. The CDR3 extends over 14 amino acids. CDR1 is MGHRA, CDR2 YSYEKL, per germline.

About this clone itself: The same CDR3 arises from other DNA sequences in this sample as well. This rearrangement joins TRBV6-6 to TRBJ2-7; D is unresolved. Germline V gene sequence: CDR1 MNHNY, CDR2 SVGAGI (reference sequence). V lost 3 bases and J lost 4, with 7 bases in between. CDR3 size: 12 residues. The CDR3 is CASSYISYEQYF. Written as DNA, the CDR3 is TGTGCCAGCAGTTATATCTCTTACGAGCAGTACTTC.

The CDR3 here is CASSAGGKNEKLFF. The CDR3 DNA sequence: TGTGCCAGCAGTGCGGGAGGCAAAAATGAAAAACTGTTTTTT. The chain employs TRBV5-6 and TRBJ1-4; D gene unclear. V was cut by 5 bases and J by 5 bases, with 13 bases left in between. CDR1 is SGHDT and CDR2 is YYEEEE in the germline V gene. The CDR3 extends over 14 amino acids.

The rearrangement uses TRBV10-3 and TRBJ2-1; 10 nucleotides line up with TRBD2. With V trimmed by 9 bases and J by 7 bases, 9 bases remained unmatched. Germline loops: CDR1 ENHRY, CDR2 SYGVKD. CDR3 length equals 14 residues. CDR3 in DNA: TGTGCCATTGGAAGTAGCGGGGGGCGGAATGAGCAGTTCTTC. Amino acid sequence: CAIGSSGGRNEQFF.

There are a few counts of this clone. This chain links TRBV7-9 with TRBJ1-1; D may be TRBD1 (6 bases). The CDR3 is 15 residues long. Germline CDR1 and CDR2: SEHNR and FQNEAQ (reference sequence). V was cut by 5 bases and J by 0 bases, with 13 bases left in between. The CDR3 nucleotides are TGTGCCAGCAGCCCTCAACAGGGCTTGAACACTGAAGCTTTCTTT. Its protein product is CASSPQQGLNTEAFF.

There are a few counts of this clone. CDR3: CASTKPTGSHGYTF. For the CDR3, the DNA is TGTGCCAGCACCAAACCGACAGGGAGCCATGGCTACACCTTC. J is TRBJ1-2 and V is TRBV6-7; TRBD1 agrees at 7 bases. TRBV6-7 is recorded as an ORF, its role being uncertain. The CDR3 has 14 residues. With 7 bases clipped from V and 6 bases from J, the junction kept 11 bases outside the gene matches.